This entry is about one TCR beta chain. Its antigen is undetermined. This CDR3 is 14 amino acids long. V was pared by 1 base and J by 1 base, with 8 bases between. The germline gives CDR1 SGHAT, CDR2 FQNNGV. This specimen belongs to a study of T cell responses to AZD1222 COVID-19 vaccine. Study-wide background: Samples with a second dose at about 4 or about 12 weeks were pooled together.

Produced via immunoSEQ multiplex PCR; TCRdb's table is partial and in-frame only. This table has roughly 65,000 clones, around nine tenths appearing once. Points from the study as a whole: Nearly half of unique spike-specific TCRs reportedly avoided B.1.351 and B.1.1.7 mutated regions.

The sample was peripheral blood, taken on day 0 of AZD1222 vaccination. This receptor was obtained from an adult in good health. V gene TRBV11-2 combines with J gene TRBJ2-7; unclear D gene. The CDR3 region has the DNA TGTGCCAGCAGCTTAGTTGCCAGGTCCTACGAGCAGTACTTC. It specifies CASSLVARSYEQYF.